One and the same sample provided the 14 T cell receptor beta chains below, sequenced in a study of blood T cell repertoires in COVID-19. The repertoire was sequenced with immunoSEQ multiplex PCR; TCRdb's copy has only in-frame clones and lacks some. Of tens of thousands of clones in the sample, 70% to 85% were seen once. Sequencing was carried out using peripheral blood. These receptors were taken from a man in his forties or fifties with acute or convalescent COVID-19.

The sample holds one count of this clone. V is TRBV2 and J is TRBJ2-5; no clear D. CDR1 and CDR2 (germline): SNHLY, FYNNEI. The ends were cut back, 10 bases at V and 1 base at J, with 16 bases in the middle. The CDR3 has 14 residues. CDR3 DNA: TGTGCCACCTTGAGGAGTCAGTCCCAAGAGACCCAGTACTTC. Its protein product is CATLRSQSQETQYF.

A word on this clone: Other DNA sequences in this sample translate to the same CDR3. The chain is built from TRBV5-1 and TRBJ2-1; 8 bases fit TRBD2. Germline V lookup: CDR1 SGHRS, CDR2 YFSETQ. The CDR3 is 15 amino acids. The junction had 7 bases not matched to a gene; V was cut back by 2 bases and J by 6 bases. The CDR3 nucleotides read TGCGCCAGCAGCTTAGCTTCGGGAGGGCCCAATGAGCAGTTCTTC. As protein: CASSLASGGPNEQFF.

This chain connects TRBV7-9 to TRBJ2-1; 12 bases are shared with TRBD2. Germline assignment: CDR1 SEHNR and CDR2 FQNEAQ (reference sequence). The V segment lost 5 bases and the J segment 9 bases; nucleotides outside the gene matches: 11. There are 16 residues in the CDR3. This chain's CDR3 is CASSPTSGGTASEQFF. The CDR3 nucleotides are TGTGCCAGCAGCCCAACTAGCGGGGGGACGGCTAGTGAGCAGTTCTTC.

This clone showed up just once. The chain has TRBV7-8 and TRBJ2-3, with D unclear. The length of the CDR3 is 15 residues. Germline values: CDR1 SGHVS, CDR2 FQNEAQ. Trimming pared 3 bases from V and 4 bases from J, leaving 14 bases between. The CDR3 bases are TGTGCCAGCAGCTTCCGGCTGGCGGAGCCAGATACGCAGTATTTT. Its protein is CASSFRLAEPDTQYF.

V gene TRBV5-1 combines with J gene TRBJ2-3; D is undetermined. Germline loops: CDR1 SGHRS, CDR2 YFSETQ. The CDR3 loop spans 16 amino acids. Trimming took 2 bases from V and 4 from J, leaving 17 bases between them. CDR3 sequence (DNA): TGCGCCAGCAGCTTCTGGGTCCCGCGAACAGCAGATACGCAGTATTTT. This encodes CASSFWVPRTADTQYF.

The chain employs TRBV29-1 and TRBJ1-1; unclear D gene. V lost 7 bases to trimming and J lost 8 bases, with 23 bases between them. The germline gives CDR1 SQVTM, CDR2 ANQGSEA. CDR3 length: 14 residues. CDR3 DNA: TGCAGCGCCTCGTCATCTGGTGTGAGGAAAGAAGCTTTCTTT. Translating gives CSASSSGVRKEAFF.

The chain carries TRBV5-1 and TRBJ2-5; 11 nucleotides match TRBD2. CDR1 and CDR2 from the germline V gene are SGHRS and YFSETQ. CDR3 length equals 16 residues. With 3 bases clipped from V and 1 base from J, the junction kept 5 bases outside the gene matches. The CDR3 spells CASSWGLAVTQETQYF. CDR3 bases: TGCGCCAGCAGCTGGGGACTAGCGGTGACCCAAGAGACCCAGTACTTC.

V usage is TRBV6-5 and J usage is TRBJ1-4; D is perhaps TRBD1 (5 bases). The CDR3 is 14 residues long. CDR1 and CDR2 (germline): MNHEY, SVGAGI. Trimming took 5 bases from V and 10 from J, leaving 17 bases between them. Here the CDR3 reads CASSRGRGEGKLFF. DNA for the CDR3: TGTGCCAGCAGTAGAGGGAGGGGAGAGGGAAAACTGTTTTTT.

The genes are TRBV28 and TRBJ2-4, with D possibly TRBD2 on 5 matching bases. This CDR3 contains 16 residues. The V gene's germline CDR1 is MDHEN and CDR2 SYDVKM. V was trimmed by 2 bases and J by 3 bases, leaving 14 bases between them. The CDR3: CASSLPAVTVKNIQYF. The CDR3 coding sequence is TGTGCCAGCAGTTTACCAGCGGTAACGGTCAAAAACATTCAGTACTTC.

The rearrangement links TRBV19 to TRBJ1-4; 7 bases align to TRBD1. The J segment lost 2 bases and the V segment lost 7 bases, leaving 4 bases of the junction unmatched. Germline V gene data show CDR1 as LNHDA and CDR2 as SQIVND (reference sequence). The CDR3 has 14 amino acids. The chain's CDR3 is CASMGTATNEKLFF. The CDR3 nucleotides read TGTGCCAGTATGGGGACAGCCACTAATGAAAAACTGTTTTTT. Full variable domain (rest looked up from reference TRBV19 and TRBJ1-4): DGGITQSPKYLFRKEGQNVTLSCEQNLNHDAMYWYRQDPGQGLRLIYYSQIVNDFQKGDIAEGYSVSREKKESFPLTVTSAQKNPTAFYLCASMGTATNEKLFFGSGTQLSVL.

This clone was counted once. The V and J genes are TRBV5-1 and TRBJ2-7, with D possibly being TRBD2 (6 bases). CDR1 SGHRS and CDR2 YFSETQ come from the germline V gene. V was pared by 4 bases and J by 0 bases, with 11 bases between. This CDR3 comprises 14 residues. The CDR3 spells CASSAGLTSYEQYF. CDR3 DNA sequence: TGCGCCAGCAGCGCGGGACTGACCTCCTACGAGCAGTACTTC.

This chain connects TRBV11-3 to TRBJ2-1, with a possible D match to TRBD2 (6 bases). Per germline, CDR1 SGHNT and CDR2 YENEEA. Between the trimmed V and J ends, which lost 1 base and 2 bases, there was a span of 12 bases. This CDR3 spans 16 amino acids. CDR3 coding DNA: TGTGCCAGCAGCTTAGTATCCCTAGCGCCCTACAATGAGCAGTTCTTC. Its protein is CASSLVSLAPYNEQFF. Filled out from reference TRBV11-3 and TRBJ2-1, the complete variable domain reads EAGVVQSPRYKIIEKKQPVAFWCNPISGHNTLYWYLQNLGQGPELLIRYENEEAVDDSQLPKDRFSAERLKGVDSTLKIQPAELGDSAVYLCASSLVSLAPYNEQFFGPGTRLTVL.

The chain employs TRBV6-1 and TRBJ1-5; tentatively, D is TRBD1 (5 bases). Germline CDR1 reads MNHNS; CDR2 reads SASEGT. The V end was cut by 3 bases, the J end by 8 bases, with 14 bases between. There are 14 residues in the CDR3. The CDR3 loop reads CASSDQGGVEPQHF. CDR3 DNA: TGTGCCAGCAGTGATCAGGGTGGCGTGGAGCCCCAGCATTTT.

The CDR3 DNA is TGTGCCAGCACCTCATGGGGCTGGAATGAGCAGTTCTTC. Amino acid sequence: CASTSWGWNEQFF. This chain connects TRBV6-6 to TRBJ2-1, with a tentative D call TRBD1 (5 bases). CDR1 is MNHNY, CDR2 SVGAGI, per germline (reference sequence). V was pared by 7 bases and J by 7 bases, with 14 bases between. The CDR3 length is 13 residues.